Listed below are T cell receptor beta chains from one sample, sequenced in a study of T cell repertoires in cytomegalovirus infection. TCRdb re-derived calls from the reads in MiXCR, one entry per CDR3 protein. The table records 350,000 to 400,000 distinct CDR3 sequences, about a third of them present only once. Antigens of these TCRs are unknown. The material was cultured PBMCs, obtained from culture after CMV antigen stimulation. The receptors derive from a human donor in good health (CMV status not recorded). Some clones in this sample may be carry-over from other donors' samples. The CDR3 runs from the conserved cysteine through the conserved F or W. Each record gives: CDR3 DNA, CDR3 protein, J gene, V gene, clone size, D gene. A D gene is named only where the DNA matches it firmly. The size entry is marked missing in some rows and otherwise reads once, few, many or a size class.

CDR3nt: TGTGCCAGCTCTGACGGGGGGCAGTTCTTC
CDR3aa: CASSDGGQFF
j_gene: TRBJ2-1
v_gene: TRBV2
abundance: once
d_gene: .

CDR3nt: TGTGCCAGCAGTTTAAATCGGCGGACTGAAGCTTTCTTT
CDR3aa: CASSLNRRTEAFF
j_gene: TRBJ1-1
v_gene: TRBV12-3/TRBV12-4
abundance: .
d_gene: .

CDR3nt: TGTGCCAGCAGGGCTAGCGGGAGGGCCTATTCCACAGATACGCAGTATTTT
CDR3aa: CASRASGRAYSTDTQYF
j_gene: TRBJ2-3
v_gene: TRBV2
abundance: .
d_gene: TRBD2

CDR3nt: TGTGCCAGCAGCCCGCTCCCTAATCGCGAGCAGTACTTC
CDR3aa: CASSPLPNREQYF
j_gene: TRBJ2-7
v_gene: TRBV7-6
abundance: few
d_gene: .

CDR3nt: TGCAGCTCCCAACTCCGCACAGATACGCAGTATTTT
CDR3aa: CSSQLRTDTQYF
j_gene: TRBJ2-3
v_gene: TRBV29-1
abundance: .
d_gene: .

CDR3nt: TGTGCCAGCACCGAGGCAAATCAGCCCCAGCATTTT
CDR3aa: CASTEANQPQHF
j_gene: TRBJ1-5
v_gene: TRBV12-3/TRBV12-4
abundance: few
d_gene: .

CDR3nt: TGTGCCAGCAGCTACGACCGGGACCAGCCCCAGCATTTT
CDR3aa: CASSYDRDQPQHF
j_gene: TRBJ1-5
v_gene: TRBV12-3/TRBV12-4
abundance: many
d_gene: .

CDR3nt: TGTGCCAGCAGTTCGGGGTTCGGGAGGGCCTCCTACAATGAGCAGTTCTTC
CDR3aa: CASSSGFGRASYNEQFF
j_gene: TRBJ2-1
v_gene: TRBV28
abundance: .
d_gene: TRBD2

CDR3nt: TGCGCCAGCAGCCAAGCCGGACAGGGCTCCGAGCAGTACTTC
CDR3aa: CASSQAGQGSEQYF
j_gene: TRBJ2-7
v_gene: TRBV4-1
abundance: .
d_gene: TRBD1

CDR3nt: TGCGCCAGCAGCGTACATCGACTAGCCGTCTACGAGCAGTACTTC
CDR3aa: CASSVHRLAVYEQYF
j_gene: TRBJ2-7
v_gene: TRBV5-1
abundance: .
d_gene: TRBD2

CDR3nt: TGTGCCAGCAGCTTAGACCCGAATCGGCCCCAGCATTTT
CDR3aa: CASSLDPNRPQHF
j_gene: TRBJ1-5
v_gene: TRBV7-2
abundance: .
d_gene: .

CDR3nt: TGTGCCAGCAGTTCTGGACAGGGAAGTCAGCCCCAGCATTTT
CDR3aa: CASSSGQGSQPQHF
j_gene: TRBJ1-5
v_gene: TRBV6-2/TRBV6-3
abundance: many
d_gene: TRBD1

CDR3nt: TGTGCCAGCAGCTTAGAAGCCAGGGGTGAGCAGTTCTTC
CDR3aa: CASSLEARGEQFF
j_gene: TRBJ2-1
v_gene: TRBV7-2
abundance: many
d_gene: .

CDR3nt: TGCGCCAGCAGCCAAGATCCCACTAGCGGGTGGAATACGCAGTATTTT
CDR3aa: CASSQDPTSGWNTQYF
j_gene: TRBJ2-3
v_gene: TRBV4-3
abundance: once
d_gene: TRBD2

CDR3nt: TGTGCCAGCAGTTCTGGGGGCTCCGCCTTGACCAAAAACATTCAGTACTTC
CDR3aa: CASSSGGSALTKNIQYF
j_gene: TRBJ2-4
v_gene: TRBV6-2/TRBV6-3
abundance: .
d_gene: .

CDR3nt: TGTGCCAGCAGTTCCTCCTATAATTCACCCCTCCACTTT
CDR3aa: CASSSSYNSPLHF
j_gene: TRBJ1-6
v_gene: TRBV12-3/TRBV12-4
abundance: few
d_gene: .

CDR3nt: TGTGCCAGCAGTTCGACTAGCGGGAGTCTTTATGAGCAGTTCTTC
CDR3aa: CASSSTSGSLYEQFF
j_gene: TRBJ2-1
v_gene: TRBV5-5
abundance: .
d_gene: TRBD2

CDR3nt: TGTGCCAGCAACTCGATCGATACGCAGTATTTT
CDR3aa: CASNSIDTQYF
j_gene: TRBJ2-3
v_gene: TRBV28
abundance: .
d_gene: .

CDR3nt: TGTGCCAGTAGTCGACAGGGGTTCCAGGCTGAAGCTTTCTTT
CDR3aa: CASSRQGFQAEAFF
j_gene: TRBJ1-1
v_gene: TRBV19
abundance: .
d_gene: TRBD1

CDR3nt: TGCAGTGTAGCAGAGAAGGGGAAAAACATTCAGTACTTC
CDR3aa: CSVAEKGKNIQYF
j_gene: TRBJ2-4
v_gene: TRBV20-1
abundance: .
d_gene: .

CDR3nt: TGTGCCAGCAGCGGGGACGAGAATGAAAAACTGTTTTTT
CDR3aa: CASSGDENEKLFF
j_gene: TRBJ1-4
v_gene: TRBV6-1
abundance: .
d_gene: .

CDR3nt: TGTGCCAGCAGTCCACGCTCAGCGGGACTAGCCAAAAACATTCAGTACTTC
CDR3aa: CASSPRSAGLAKNIQYF
j_gene: TRBJ2-4
v_gene: TRBV27
abundance: .
d_gene: TRBD2

CDR3nt: TGCAGTGCTAGAGATTATGTGGCAGGAGAGACCCAGTACTTC
CDR3aa: CSARDYVAGETQYF
j_gene: TRBJ2-5
v_gene: TRBV20-1
abundance: .
d_gene: .

CDR3nt: TGCAGTGCAGAAGGACTAGCGGGAGCAACAGATGAGCAGTTCTTC
CDR3aa: CSAEGLAGATDEQFF
j_gene: TRBJ2-1
v_gene: TRBV20-1
abundance: .
d_gene: TRBD2

CDR3nt: TGTGCCAGCAGCTTGACTAGCGGGGGGGATGGGGAGCTGTTTTTT
CDR3aa: CASSLTSGGDGELFF
j_gene: TRBJ2-2
v_gene: TRBV7-2
abundance: .
d_gene: TRBD2

CDR3nt: TGTGCCAGCAGCTCCCCGGGACTAGCGGGAGCTGGGGCCAACGTCCTGACTTTC
CDR3aa: CASSSPGLAGAGANVLTF
j_gene: TRBJ2-6
v_gene: TRBV28
abundance: .
d_gene: TRBD2

CDR3nt: TGTGCCAGCAGTGGTACACAGGGTTTAAGGAATGGCTACACCTTC
CDR3aa: CASSGTQGLRNGYTF
j_gene: TRBJ1-2
v_gene: TRBV6-2/TRBV6-3
abundance: few
d_gene: .

CDR3nt: TGTGCCAGCAGCTATAGGAGGGACGCTGAAGCTTTCTTT
CDR3aa: CASSYRRDAEAFF
j_gene: TRBJ1-1
v_gene: TRBV7-3
abundance: .
d_gene: .

CDR3nt: TGTGCCAGCAGCCCCCTTAGCGGGGCCTTCAATGAGCAGTTCTTC
CDR3aa: CASSPLSGAFNEQFF
j_gene: TRBJ2-1
v_gene: TRBV11-2
abundance: .
d_gene: TRBD2

CDR3nt: TGTGCCAGCAGCCATGGGACTAGAAACTACAATGAGCAGTTCTTC
CDR3aa: CASSHGTRNYNEQFF
j_gene: TRBJ2-1
v_gene: TRBV5-4
abundance: .
d_gene: TRBD2

CDR3nt: TGTGCCAGCAGCGCATGGACAGGGAACACTGAAGCTTTCTTT
CDR3aa: CASSAWTGNTEAFF
j_gene: TRBJ1-1
v_gene: TRBV11-2
abundance: .
d_gene: TRBD1

CDR3nt: TGTGCCAGTAGTATTGGGGTAATCACTGAAGCTTTCTTT
CDR3aa: CASSIGVITEAFF
j_gene: TRBJ1-1
v_gene: TRBV19
abundance: .
d_gene: .

CDR3nt: TGTGCCAGCAGCGTAGATGACAGGCGCTACGAGCAGTACTTC
CDR3aa: CASSVDDRRYEQYF
j_gene: TRBJ2-7
v_gene: TRBV9
abundance: few
d_gene: .

CDR3nt: TGTGCCAGCAGCCAGGGGGTAGGACCGACCGGGGAGCTGTTTTTT
CDR3aa: CASSQGVGPTGELFF
j_gene: TRBJ2-2
v_gene: TRBV7-2
abundance: .
d_gene: TRBD1

CDR3nt: TGTGCCAGTAATAGCGGAAGCTCCTACAATGAGCAGTTCTTC
CDR3aa: CASNSGSSYNEQFF
j_gene: TRBJ2-1
v_gene: TRBV19
abundance: few
d_gene: .

CDR3nt: TGTGCCAGCAGCTTAGATGTACTAGCGGGAGTAAAGACCCAGTACTTC
CDR3aa: CASSLDVLAGVKTQYF
j_gene: TRBJ2-5
v_gene: TRBV7-2
abundance: many
d_gene: TRBD2

CDR3nt: TGCGCCAGCAGCCAGGTGCCGATCTACAATGAGCAGTTCTTC
CDR3aa: CASSQVPIYNEQFF
j_gene: TRBJ2-1
v_gene: TRBV4-1
abundance: .
d_gene: .

CDR3nt: TGTGCCAGCAGCCCCGGTGGGGCCGAGGAGACCCAGTACTTC
CDR3aa: CASSPGGAEETQYF
j_gene: TRBJ2-5
v_gene: TRBV7-2
abundance: .
d_gene: .

CDR3nt: TGTGCCAGCAGTCCCGTCGGCAGTGGATCGTACGAGCAGTACTTC
CDR3aa: CASSPVGSGSYEQYF
j_gene: TRBJ2-7
v_gene: TRBV28
abundance: .
d_gene: .